The clone carrying this T cell receptor (beta chain) was seen at least ten times. Its antigen is unknown. The data derive from a study of molecular identifiers for immune sequencing clone quantification. On the study more broadly: Replicate RNA from around 20,000 or 100,000 naive CD8 T cells formed five aliquots; four were sequenced.

As previously described, bulk TCR libraries were made using listed TCR primers. Using its own MiXCR run on the PCR reads, TCRdb lists one record per CDR3 protein. This sample yields about 640,000 distinct CDR3 sequences, of which just under 20% are seen a single time; 0.7% to 1% belongs to the top ten. The study's findings and limits: Effector cells kept over 98% of their molecules in clones above 20 RNA copies, while naive cells kept under 1% there.

Germline V CDR1 and CDR2: MDHEN, SYDVKM. The CDR3 runs 15 residues. J was trimmed by 2 bases and V by 7 bases; bases with no gene match: 7. The receptor was derived from a human donor in good health. Some libraries in this study had Jurkat cell RNA spiked in. The sequenced sample consisted of naive CD8+ T cells from blood, with Jurkat cell RNA spiked in. Described subset: FACS-sorted CD8+CD4-CCR7+CD45RA+ naive T cells. The V and J genes are TRBV28 and TRBJ1-3; 8 bases agree with TRBD1. CDR3 sequence (DNA): TGTGCCAGCACCAACAGGGGGGGAACTGGAAACACCATATATTTT. Translating it yields CASTNRGGTGNTIYF.